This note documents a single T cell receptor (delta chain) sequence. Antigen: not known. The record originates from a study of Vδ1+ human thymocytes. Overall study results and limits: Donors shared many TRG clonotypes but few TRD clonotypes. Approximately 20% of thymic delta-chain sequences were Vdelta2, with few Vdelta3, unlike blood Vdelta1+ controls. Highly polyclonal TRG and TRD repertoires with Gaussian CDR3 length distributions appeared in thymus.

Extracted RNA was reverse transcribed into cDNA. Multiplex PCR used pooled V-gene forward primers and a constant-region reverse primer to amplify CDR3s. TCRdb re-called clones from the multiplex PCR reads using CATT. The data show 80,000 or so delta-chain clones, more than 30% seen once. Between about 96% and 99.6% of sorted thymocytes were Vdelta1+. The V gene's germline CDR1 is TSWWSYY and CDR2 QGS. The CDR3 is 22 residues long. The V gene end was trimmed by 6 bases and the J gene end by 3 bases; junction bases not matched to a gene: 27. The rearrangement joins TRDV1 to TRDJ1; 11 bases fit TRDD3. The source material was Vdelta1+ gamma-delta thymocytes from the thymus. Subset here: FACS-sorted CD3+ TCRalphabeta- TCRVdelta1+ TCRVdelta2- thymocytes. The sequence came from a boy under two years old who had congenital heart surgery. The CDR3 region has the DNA TGTGCTCTTGGAGATTGCGAGCCTTCCTATGTCTGGGGGATACACGGCGCCGATAAACTCATCTTT. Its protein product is CALGDCEPSYVWGIHGADKLIF.